The 22 T cell receptor beta chains presented below share a single source sample, sequenced in a study of shared clonotypes between healthy human individuals. TCRdb's table, derived via immunoSEQ multiplex PCR, lists solely in-frame clones and lacks some. The table includes roughly 500,000 clones, more than 65% detected once. The specimen was PBMCs. Receptor source: a woman aged 40 to 50 in good health. Some clones in this sample may be carry-over from other donors' samples.

Note on this clone: Given a far larger clone just one base away, this is likely a sequencing read error. The CDR3 carries no conserved terminal phenylalanine or tryptophan, so it likely arises from a read error. V is TRBV19 and J is TRBJ1-5, with 7 bases that match TRBD1. V shed 9 bases and J 6 bases; nucleotides not matched to a gene: 11. Germline CDR1 reads LNHDA; CDR2 reads SQIVND (reference sequence). The CDR3 extends over 14 amino acids. The CDR3 DNA reads as TGTGCCAGCCACAGGGGATTACTAGGTCAGCCCCAGCATCTT. Residues: CASHRGLLGQPQHL.

The V call is TRBV18, the J call TRBJ2-5, with 7 bases lining up with TRBD2. The CDR3 runs to 15 residues. Germline CDR1 and CDR2: KGHSH and LQKENI. V lost 6 bases and J lost 4; bases outside the gene matches: 11. CDR3 sequence: CASSPSGTVGETQYF. CDR3 DNA: TGTGCCAGCTCCCCCAGCGGGACGGTGGGAGAGACCCAGTACTTC.

CDR3 loop: CASSATDYGYTF. The CDR3 DNA follows: TGTGCCAGCAGTGCGACAGACTATGGCTACACCTTC. This rearrangement joins TRBV6-1 to TRBJ1-2; tentative D call: TRBD1 (5 bases). The length of the CDR3 is 12 residues. The germline gives CDR1 MNHNS, CDR2 SASEGT. V was pared by 4 bases and J by 3 bases, with 6 bases between.

The rearrangement uses TRBV15 and TRBJ2-7, with D possibly matching TRBD1 (6 bases). This CDR3 comprises 15 residues. CDR1 and CDR2 from the germline V gene are LNHNV and YYDKDF (reference sequence). Trimming pared 1 base from V and 5 bases from J, leaving 15 bases between. The DNA of the CDR3 is TGTGCCACCAGCAGAGTAAGTGACAGGTCCCACGAGCAGTACTTC. It is translated as CATSRVSDRSHEQYF.

The chain couples TRBV4-1 to TRBJ2-7; TRBD2 agrees at 13 bases. Germline V gene sequence: CDR1 MGHRA, CDR2 YSYEKL. J lost 7 bases, V lost 0 bases, and 18 bases had no gene match. The CDR3 totals 20 residues. Written as DNA, the CDR3 is TGCGCCAGCAGCCAAGATTGGAGACTAGCGGGAGGTCCTTCCGTGGAAGAGCAGTACTTC. It specifies CASSQDWRLAGGPSVEEQYF.

The rearrangement uses TRBV19 and TRBJ1-2, with D uncertain. CDR3 length equals 14 residues. CDR1 is LNHDA, CDR2 SQIVND, per germline (reference sequence). V gave up 6 bases and J gave up 6 bases, with 17 bases separating them. CDR3 residues: CASRQGEPIDGYTF. For the CDR3, the DNA is TGTGCCAGTAGACAAGGAGAGCCTATTGATGGCTACACCTTC.

The chain couples TRBV18 to TRBJ2-5; D not certain. Between the trimmed V and J ends, which lost 3 bases and 2 bases, there was a span of 10 bases. CDR1 and CDR2 from the germline V gene are KGHSH and LQKENI. The CDR3 totals 14 residues. CDR3 coding DNA: TGTGCCAGCTCACCGCTCCCCCAACAAGAGACCCAGTACTTC. Amino acid sequence: CASSPLPQQETQYF.

V gene TRBV4-3 combines with J gene TRBJ1-2; D is undetermined. Germline CDR1 is LGHNA and CDR2 is YSLEER. The CDR3 has 14 amino acids. Trimming removed 0 bases from V and 0 bases from J, with 5 bases in between. CDR3 nucleotides: TGCGCCAGCAGCCAAGAGCAAGCTAACTATGGCTACACCTTC. Translated, it gives CASSQEQANYGYTF.

This clone was observed a single time. This chain connects TRBV4-1 to TRBJ2-1; TRBD2 agrees at 14 bases. V was pared by 6 bases and J by 5 bases, with 9 bases of the junction left unmatched. Germline V lookup: CDR1 MGHRA, CDR2 YSYEKL. The CDR3 runs to 17 residues. CDR3 sequence: CASSRTSGRNSNNEQFF. In DNA, the CDR3 is TGCGCCAGCAGTCGGACTAGCGGGAGGAACTCAAACAATGAGCAGTTCTTC.

J is TRBJ1-5 and V is TRBV18, with D unresolved. This CDR3 region has 15 residues. Germline CDR1 reads KGHSH; CDR2 reads LQKENI. V was trimmed by 2 bases and J by 0 bases, leaving 8 bases between them. The CDR3 region is CASSPGDSSNQPQHF. The CDR3 DNA reads TGTGCCAGCTCACCAGGAGACTCTAGCAATCAGCCCCAGCATTTT.

Comments on this clone: This probably arose from a read error, given a far larger clone one base away. This sequence joins TRBV18 and TRBJ2-3; D is uncertain. Germline V gives CDR1 KGHSH, CDR2 LQKENI. The CDR3 loop spans 14 amino acids. DNA for the CDR3: TGTGCCAGCCCACCATCAGCGAACACAGATACGCAGTATTTT. It translates to CASPPSANTDTQYF.

This clone was detected only once. This may arise from a read error, as a much more abundant clone is one base away. The chain combines TRBV5-1 with TRBJ2-1; tentative D call: TRBD2 (5 bases). V was clipped by 0 bases and J by 5 bases, with 15 bases between them. Germline CDR1 is SGHRS and CDR2 is YFSETQ. The CDR3 is made up of 16 amino acids. The CDR3 loop reads CASSLAYGMYNNEQFF. CDR3 DNA: TGCGCCAGCAGCTTGGCCTACGGGATGTACAACAATGAGCAGTTCTTC.

The table lists this clone with many counts. Other DNA sequences in this sample translate to the same CDR3. The chain has TRBV19 and TRBJ2-1; 12 bases fit TRBD2. Germline V gene data show CDR1 as LNHDA and CDR2 as SQIVND (reference sequence). The CDR3 spans 15 residues. Trimming took 4 bases from V and 8 from J; bases not matched to a gene: 6. This CDR3 is CASSTGLAGRHEQFF. The CDR3 bases are TGTGCCAGTAGTACCGGACTAGCGGGAAGGCATGAGCAGTTCTTC.

The genes are TRBV25-1 and TRBJ2-7; TRBD1 might be the D (5 bases). Germline V gene lookup returns CDR1 MGHDK and CDR2 SYGVNS. Trimming stripped 8 bases from V and 2 bases from J, with 10 bases between. The CDR3 length is 12 residues. CDR3 sequence (DNA): TGTGCCAGCGGGGCAGTGACCTACGAGCAGTACTTC. Amino acids: CASGAVTYEQYF.

A word on this clone: This likely traces to a read error, being one base from a far larger clone. CDR3 DNA: TGTGCCCGGAGTTTTGGTGGGGCCAACGTCCTGACTTTC. Amino acid sequence: CARSFGGANVLTF. The gene calls are TRBV30 and TRBJ2-6; unclear D gene. The CDR3 loop spans 13 amino acids. Germline CDR1 GTSNPN, CDR2 SVGIG (reference sequence).

This chain uses TRBV5-1 with TRBJ2-1; D is possibly TRBD2 (5 bases). V was shortened by 0 bases and J by 4 bases, with 11 bases between the two germline ends. This CDR3 is built from 15 residues. CDR1 and CDR2 (germline): SGHRS, YFSETQ. CDR3 region: CASSLDGSRYNEQFF. The CDR3 DNA is TGCGCCAGCAGCTTGGATGGGAGTCGGTACAATGAGCAGTTCTTC.

V and J are TRBV6-6 and TRBJ2-5; D may be TRBD2 (6 bases). This CDR3 region has 13 residues. CDR1 and CDR2 (germline): MNHNY, SVGAGI (reference sequence). Trimming left V 0 bases short and J 4 bases short, with 6 bases between. CDR3 residues: CASSYSGGETQYF. The DNA of the CDR3 is TGTGCCAGCAGTTACTCCGGGGGAGAGACCCAGTACTTC.

This clone was seen a handful of times. The V call is TRBV10-3, the J call TRBJ2-1, with 9 bases identical to TRBD2. The V gene end was trimmed by 0 bases and the J gene end by 4 bases; junction bases not matched to a gene: 4. Germline lookup yields CDR1 ENHRY and CDR2 SYGVKD. The CDR3 covers 16 residues. The CDR3 here is CAISESAGGLYNEQFF. The DNA for the CDR3 is TGTGCCATCAGTGAGTCCGCGGGAGGGCTTTACAATGAGCAGTTCTTC.

Points on this clone: This likely traces to a read error, being one base from a far larger clone. Additional DNA sequences in this sample encode the identical CDR3. The gene calls are TRBV29-1 and TRBJ1-2; D ambiguous. V was clipped by 3 bases and J by 3 bases, with 11 bases between them. The CDR3 spans 13 residues. CDR1 and CDR2 (germline): SQVTM, ANQGSEA. The CDR3, as DNA: TGCAGCGTTGACGCAGGTAAGTACTATGGCTACACCTTC. Translating gives CSVDAGKYYGYTF.

This chain connects TRBV4-1 to TRBJ2-7; TRBD2 matches at 10 bases. Germline V gene lookup returns CDR1 MGHRA and CDR2 YSYEKL. Losses at the gene ends were 3 bases for V and 5 bases for J; bases not matched to a gene: 10. There are 16 residues in the CDR3. CDR3 sequence: CASSQGSGRFVDEQYF. In DNA form, the CDR3 reads TGCGCCAGCAGCCAGGGTAGCGGGAGGTTTGTCGACGAGCAGTACTTC.

The chain combines TRBV19 with TRBJ1-1; 8 bases fit TRBD1. The CDR3 runs to 14 residues. Germline CDR1 LNHDA, CDR2 SQIVND (reference sequence). V shed 5 bases and J 3 bases; nucleotides not matched to a gene: 5. The CDR3 spells CASSFDRGDTEAFF. The CDR3 DNA is TGTGCCAGTAGTTTTGACAGGGGAGACACTGAAGCTTTCTTT. Drawing the rest from reference TRBV19 and TRBJ1-1, the complete variable domain is DGGITQSPKYLFRKEGQNVTLSCEQNLNHDAMYWYRQDPGQGLRLIYYSQIVNDFQKGDIAEGYSVSREKKESFPLTVTSAQKNPTAFYLCASSFDRGDTEAFFGQGTRLTVV.

The V call is TRBV15, the J call TRBJ1-4, with 9 bases aligning to TRBD1. The V and J ends lost 4 bases and 8 bases, in that order; junction bases with no gene match: 11. The CDR3 has 16 residues. Germline V gene sequence: CDR1 LNHNV, CDR2 YYDKDF (reference sequence). The CDR3 nucleotides read TGTGCCACCAGCAACACTACCGGGACAGGGCACGAAAAACTGTTTTTT. Translating it yields CATSNTTGTGHEKLFF.